This is a list of T cell receptor beta chains from one sample in a study of blood T cell repertoires in COVID-19. Here immunoSEQ multiplex PCR was the method, and the copy in TCRdb shows in-frame clones only, minus some. The sample records around 200,000 clones, 85% to 90% being singletons. Sequencing was done on a sample of peripheral blood. These receptors all come from a man between 35 and 55 years old with active or convalescent COVID-19. The CDR3 runs from the conserved cysteine through the conserved F or W. A D gene is named only where the DNA matches it firmly. Clone size, where shown, is once, few, many, or a class for clones that have expanded.

J | V | D | size | DNA | CDR3
TRBJ1-1 | TRBV18 | . | . | TGTGCCAGCTCACCAAACGAGGGGGGGACTGAAGCTTTCTTT | CASSPNEGGTEAFF
TRBJ2-5 | TRBV2 | TRBD1 | . | TGTGCCAGCAATAAAGGGACAGAAGAGACCCAGTACTTC | CASNKGTEETQYF
TRBJ2-7 | TRBV5-4 | TRBD2 | . | TGTGCCAGCAGCTTATCGACTAGCGGGGGTTTTTACGAGCAGTACTTC | CASSLSTSGGFYEQYF
TRBJ1-5 | TRBV2 | . | . | TGTGCCAGCAAATTACCGAGTAGCAATCAGCCCCAGCATTTT | CASKLPSSNQPQHF
TRBJ2-5 | TRBV18 | TRBD1 | . | TGTGCCAGCTCCAATCTACAGGGGCCAACAGTAGAGACCCAGTACTTC | CASSNLQGPTVETQYF
TRBJ1-2 | TRBV6-5 | . | . | TGTGCCAGCAGTTACTCGGAAGGGTCGGGGGGCTACACCTTC | CASSYSEGSGGYTF
TRBJ2-2 | TRBV18 | TRBD1 | . | TGTGCCAGCTCACCGGACAGGCGCACCGGGGAGCTGTTTTTT | CASSPDRRTGELFF
TRBJ2-5 | TRBV5-1 | . | . | TGCGCCAGCAGCTCCGGGACGGGGGTACAAGAGACCCAGTACTTC | CASSSGTGVQETQYF
TRBJ1-5 | TRBV5-6 | . | . | TGTGCCAGCAGCTTGGGTCCTGTTAGCAATCAGCCCCAGCATTTT | CASSLGPVSNQPQHF
TRBJ1-1 | TRBV28 | . | . | TGTGCCAGCACCCCGACATCCTTTGAAGCTTTCTTT | CASTPTSFEAFF
TRBJ1-5 | TRBV28 | . | . | TGTGCCAGCAGTCCCCAGGGGCATCAGCCCCAGCATTTT | CASSPQGHQPQHF
TRBJ2-1 | TRBV5-1 | . | . | TGCGCCAGCAGCCGGACACTCAATGAGCAGTTCTTC | CASSRTLNEQFF
TRBJ1-4 | TRBV7-9 | . | . | TGTGCCAGCAACCCGGGGGGAGTTGTGGATGAAAAACTGTTTTTT | CASNPGGVVDEKLFF
TRBJ1-3 | TRBV5-1 | . | . | TGCGCCAGCAACTCAGGAGGACTCGGGGGAAACACCATATATTTT | CASNSGGLGGNTIYF
TRBJ1-2 | TRBV30 | . | . | TGTGCCTGGAGTAGCGAAGGCAACTATGGCTACACCTTC | CAWSSEGNYGYTF
TRBJ2-3 | TRBV7-3 | TRBD2 | . | TGTGCCAGCAGCTTAACCGCGGGGGTCCTCACAGATACGCAGTATTTT | CASSLTAGVLTDTQYF
TRBJ1-4 | TRBV18 | . | . | TGTGCCAGCTCACCAGCGGGGCAAAAACTGTTTTTT | CASSPAGQKLFF
TRBJ1-2 | TRBV2 | . | . | TGTGCCAGCAGCCCTACAAGCGAAGGTGGCTACACCTTC | CASSPTSEGGYTF
TRBJ1-1 | TRBV7-9 | . | . | TGTGCCAGCAGCTTAGGCAGGGAAGGGTGGAACACTGAAGCTTTCTTT | CASSLGREGWNTEAFF
TRBJ1-5 | TRBV5-3 | . | . | TGTGCCAGAAGCTTGTGTCGTTGGGGGCATGGCAATCAGCCCCAGCATTTT | CARSLCRWGHGNQPQHF
TRBJ2-1 | TRBV28 | TRBD2 | . | TGTGCCAGCAGGACTAGCGGGGGGGCGATTGAGCAGTTCTTC | CASRTSGGAIEQFF
TRBJ2-1 | TRBV27 | TRBD2 | . | TGTGCCAGCAGAGCATCATCGGGACTAGTAAACAATGAGCAGTTCTTC | CASRASSGLVNNEQFF
TRBJ2-7 | TRBV7-6 | . | few | TGTGCCAGCAGCTTTGCCAGAGGCGAGCAGTACTTC | CASSFARGEQYF
TRBJ1-1 | TRBV6-5 | TRBD1 | . | TGTGCCAGCAGTAGCACCGGGACAGGGAGGGCTTTCTTT | CASSSTGTGRAFF
TRBJ2-1 | TRBV3-1/TRBV3-2 | TRBD2 | . | TGTGCCAGCAGCCAAGGGAGGGGACTAGCGGCCGGCGATGAGCAGTTCTTC | CASSQGRGLAAGDEQFF
TRBJ2-3 | TRBV5-4 | TRBD2 | . | TGTGCCAGCAGCTTGGGAGCGGGGGACGTCACAGATACGCAGTATTTT | CASSLGAGDVTDTQYF
TRBJ1-5 | TRBV4-3 | TRBD1 | . | TGCGCCAGCAGCCCGAGGGACAGTTACAATCAGCCCCAGCATTTT | CASSPRDSYNQPQHF
TRBJ2-5 | TRBV4-1 | TRBD2 | . | TGCGCCAGCAGCCCCGACCCTTTTAGCGGGGGGGTGGTGGAGACCCAGTACTTC | CASSPDPFSGGVVETQYF
TRBJ2-1 | TRBV7-8 | TRBD2 | . | TGTGCCAGCAGCTCCTACTGGACTAGCGGGGGGGCCAGTAATGAGCAGTTCTTC | CASSSYWTSGGASNEQFF
TRBJ2-2 | TRBV5-1 | TRBD2 | . | TGCGCCAGCAGCTTCCGGACTAGCGCCGGGGAGCTGTTTTTT | CASSFRTSAGELFF
TRBJ2-2 | TRBV7-3 | . | . | TGTGCCAGCAGCCCATCAATCCTGGGCCCCACCGGGGAGCTGTTTTTT | CASSPSILGPTGELFF
TRBJ1-2 | TRBV6-1 | . | . | TGTGCCAGCTGCTACGGACTTCCCTATGGCTACACCTTC | CASCYGLPYGYTF
TRBJ1-5 | TRBV6-1 | . | . | TGTGCCAGCAGTGAGGGGGGGACTAGTCAGCCCCAGCATTTT | CASSEGGTSQPQHF
TRBJ2-3 | TRBV4-1 | . | . | TGCGCCAGCAGCCAAGAGCGGGCGGCGAGCGCAGATACGCAGTATTTT | CASSQERAASADTQYF
TRBJ2-5 | TRBV18 | TRBD2 | . | TGTGCCAGCTCACCCCTAGCGGGGGCGGAGACCCAGTACTTC | CASSPLAGAETQYF
TRBJ2-1 | TRBV6-6 | TRBD1 | . | TGTGCCAGCAGTCAGAGGACAGGGGATAATGAGCAGTTCTTC | CASSQRTGDNEQFF
TRBJ2-5 | TRBV4-1 | TRBD2 | . | TGCGCCAGCGGGGGGGGACTTTCGACCCAGTACTTC | CASGGGLSTQYF
TRBJ2-7 | TRBV27 | TRBD2 | . | TGTGCCAGCAGTATCAGCGGGGGGAATTCCTACGAGCAGTACTTC | CASSISGGNSYEQYF
TRBJ1-1 | TRBV9 | TRBD1 | . | TGTGCCAGCAGCGTAGGAGGGGGCTCTGAAGCTTTCTTT | CASSVGGGSEAFF
TRBJ2-1 | TRBV19 | . | . | TGTGCCAGTAGCCAGGGAATGGGCAATGAGCAGTTCTTC | CASSQGMGNEQFF
TRBJ2-3 | TRBV7-6 | . | . | TGTGCCAGCAGCGCCCCGGGACAATTATCCACAGATACGCAGTATTTT | CASSAPGQLSTDTQYF
TRBJ2-7 | TRBV4-1 | . | . | TGCGCCAGCAGCTCCGGTGGGGCCCCCTCCTACGAGCAGTACTTC | CASSSGGAPSYEQYF
TRBJ1-1 | TRBV4-1 | . | many | TGCGCCAGCAGCCCTCCTTTGACGGGGACTGAAGCTTTCTTT | CASSPPLTGTEAFF
TRBJ2-1 | TRBV18 | TRBD2 | once | TGTGCCAGCTCACCAATGACGGGGGGCTCCTACAATGAGCAGTTCTTC | CASSPMTGGSYNEQFF
TRBJ1-2 | TRBV14 | TRBD1 | . | TGTGCCAGCAGCCAGCGTGGACAGGGGTCTAGCCGTGGCTACACCTTC | CASSQRGQGSSRGYTF
TRBJ2-2 | TRBV4-1 | TRBD2 | . | TGCGCCAGCAGCCGTGGACTAGCGGGGGGGGCGAACACCGGGGAGCTGTTTTTT | CASSRGLAGGANTGELFF
TRBJ1-6 | TRBV5-4 | . | . | TGTGCCAGCAGCTTGGATCAGGCAAATTCACCCCTCCACTTT | CASSLDQANSPLHF
TRBJ2-3 | TRBV6-2/TRBV6-3 | TRBD2 | . | TGTGCCAGCAGTTACACTAGCGACACAGATACGCAGTATTTT | CASSYTSDTDTQYF
TRBJ2-5 | TRBV7-9 | TRBD2 | few | TGTGCCAGCAGTCGGGCGGCGGGGGGACTACAAGAGACCCAGTACTTC | CASSRAAGGLQETQYF
TRBJ2-3 | TRBV5-1 | . | . | TGCGCCAGCAGCTTTGGGGCCCTTAGCACAGATACGCAGTATTTT | CASSFGALSTDTQYF